The 18 T cell receptor beta chains in this list originate from one sample, sequenced in a study of blood T cell repertoires in COVID-19. Some clones are missing from TCRdb's copy, which holds only in-frame ones; the method was immunoSEQ multiplex PCR. Among approximately 61,000 clones listed, approximately 80% were seen once. The sequenced sample consisted of peripheral blood. These receptors were collected from a man between 65 and 85 years old with acute or convalescent COVID-19.

This clone was observed a handful of times. This rearrangement joins TRBV2 to TRBJ1-5; D might be TRBD1 (5 bases). With 6 bases removed from V and 5 bases from J, the gap between germline ends came to 11 bases. The CDR3 spans 13 residues. Germline CDR1 is SNHLY and CDR2 is FYNNEI. The CDR3 loop is CASRGGLDQPQHF. The DNA of the CDR3 is TGTGCCAGCAGGGGGGGGTTGGATCAGCCCCAGCATTTT.

The chain joins TRBV5-8 to TRBJ2-2; 7 bases agree with TRBD2. Looked up from germline, CDR1 is SGHTS and CDR2 is YDEGEE. This CDR3 is built from 17 residues. Trimming at V came to 4 bases and at J to 0 bases, leaving 9 bases not matched to a gene. Here the CDR3 DNA reads TGTGCCAGCAGCCCCCTCCGGGACTACGCGAACACCGGGGAGCTGTTTTTT. Its protein product is CASSPLRDYANTGELFF.

The rearrangement joins TRBV7-9 to TRBJ2-3, with D maybe TRBD1 (6 bases). Germline assignment: CDR1 SEHNR and CDR2 FQNEAQ (reference sequence). V was clipped by 7 bases and J by 2 bases, with 19 bases between them. This CDR3 has 16 amino acids. The CDR3 is CASTLWRGGSTDTQYF. The CDR3 DNA follows: TGTGCCAGCACCCTGTGGCGTGGGGGCTCCACAGATACGCAGTATTTT.

V is TRBV2 and J is TRBJ2-1, with 7 bases identical to TRBD2. The CDR3 contains 16 residues. J gave up 0 bases and V 1 base, and 3 bases lay outside the gene matches. From germline, CDR1 is SNHLY and CDR2 FYNNEI. In DNA form, the CDR3 reads TGTGCCAGCAGTGAAGATCCGGGGGGCTCCTACAATGAGCAGTTCTTC. Encoded protein: CASSEDPGGSYNEQFF.

The CDR3 loop is CASSIVGRLGSGELFF. The DNA for the CDR3 is TGTGCCAGTAGTATAGTAGGGAGGTTGGGGTCCGGGGAGCTGTTTTTT. The V gene is TRBV19, the J gene TRBJ2-2, with D maybe TRBD2 (6 bases). The CDR3 length is 16 residues. Trimming removed 1 base at V and 6 bases at J, with 15 bases between. Germline values: CDR1 LNHDA, CDR2 SQIVND (reference sequence).

The gene calls are TRBV3-1 (or the pseudogene TRBV3-2) and TRBJ2-1; 8 bases line up with TRBD1. V shed 6 bases, J shed 7 bases, and the junction held 8 bases outside the gene matches. Germline V gives CDR1 LGHDT, CDR2 YNNKEL (reference sequence). The CDR3 runs 14 residues. In nucleotides, the CDR3 is TGTGCCAGCAGGGGTGGACAGGGCTGGAATGAGCAGTTCTTC. Amino acids: CASRGGQGWNEQFF.

This chain links TRBV18 with TRBJ2-5, with no clear D. The length of the CDR3 is 14 residues. Germline lookup yields CDR1 KGHSH and CDR2 LQKENI. Trimming stripped 2 bases from V and 5 bases from J, with 12 bases between. The CDR3 reads CASSPGVVWETQYF. The CDR3 nucleotides read TGTGCCAGCTCACCAGGAGTAGTATGGGAGACCCAGTACTTC.

The V and J genes are TRBV6-5 and TRBJ2-5, with 7 bases identical to TRBD1. Germline V gene sequence: CDR1 MNHEY, CDR2 SVGAGI. V shed 5 bases, J shed 0 bases, and the junction held 3 bases outside the gene matches. The CDR3 runs to 14 residues. For the CDR3, the DNA is TGTGCCAGCAGTCTAGACAGGGACCAAGAGACCCAGTACTTC. Amino acid sequence: CASSLDRDQETQYF.

The chain recombines TRBV2 with TRBJ1-1, with D maybe TRBD1 (5 bases). The CDR3 has 15 residues. Germline loops: CDR1 SNHLY, CDR2 FYNNEI. With 3 bases removed from V and 4 bases from J, the gap between germline ends came to 15 bases. The CDR3 nucleotides read TGTGCCAGCAGTGAGGCGGCAGGGTCGATCACTGAAGCTTTCTTT. It encodes CASSEAAGSITEAFF.

This clone was seen a single time. The DNA of the CDR3 is TGCGCCAGCCGCGACAGCGAGAATCAGCCCCAGCATTTT. Protein product: CASRDSENQPQHF. The V call is TRBV5-1, the J call TRBJ1-5; a weak D match, TRBD1 (5 bases). V lost 7 bases to trimming and J lost 4 bases, with 12 bases between them. There are 13 residues in the CDR3. CDR1 SGHRS and CDR2 YFSETQ come from the germline V gene.

A note on this clone: Other DNA variants within this sample encode the same CDR3. The genes are TRBV12-3 or TRBV12-4 and TRBJ2-3; D call uncertain. V lost 3 bases to trimming and J lost 4 bases, with 5 bases between them. The CDR3 contains 12 residues. The CDR3 coding sequence is TGTGCCAGCAGTTTTTCTCCAGATACGCAGTATTTT. Translated: CASSFSPDTQYF.

The CDR3 DNA is TGTGCCATCCCGACTAGCGGGGGGCTCGGGGATACGCAGTATTTT. Translation: CAIPTSGGLGDTQYF. This chain connects TRBV24-1 to TRBJ2-3; 13 bases map to TRBD2. The CDR3 extends over 15 amino acids. The germline CDR1 and CDR2 sequences are KGHDR and SFDVKD. The ends lost 11 bases at V and 6 bases at J; junction bases unmatched: 10.

This clone appeared a single time. This chain links TRBV28 with TRBJ1-3; maybe TRBD1 (6 bases). CDR1 and CDR2 (germline): MDHEN, SYDVKM. With 3 bases removed from V and 3 bases from J, the gap between germline ends came to 9 bases. The CDR3 length is 14 residues. CDR3 DNA sequence: TGTGCCAGCAGTTTGGGGGGGCTTGGAAACACCATATATTTT. It encodes CASSLGGLGNTIYF.

The chain carries TRBV6-5 and TRBJ2-5; 10 bases are a match to TRBD1. In germline, CDR1 is MNHEY, CDR2 SVGAGI. The V and J ends lost 5 bases and 5 bases, in that order; junction bases with no gene match: 8. The CDR3 covers 15 residues. The CDR3 DNA reads TGTGCCAGCAGTCTCCGACAGGGGGCTCCGGAGACCCAGTACTTC. Protein sequence: CASSLRQGAPETQYF.

This clone was detected a few times. The V gene is TRBV10-1, the J gene TRBJ1-1, with D unclear. The germline gives CDR1 WNHNN, CDR2 SYGVQD (reference sequence). V dropped 5 bases and J dropped 0 bases, with 7 bases sitting between them. The CDR3 runs 13 residues. The chain's CDR3 is CASSLQMNTEAFF. CDR3 DNA: TGCGCCAGCAGTCTACAGATGAACACTGAAGCTTTCTTT.

The chain couples TRBV27 to TRBJ1-4; no clear D gene. Between the trimmed V and J ends, which lost 5 bases and 0 bases, there was a span of 10 bases. The germline V gene encodes CDR1 MNHEY and CDR2 SMNVEV (reference sequence). The CDR3 sequence is 15 residues long. CDR3 sequence: CASSATFATNEKLFF. The CDR3 DNA is TGTGCCAGCAGTGCGACATTTGCAACTAATGAAAAACTGTTTTTT.

V usage is TRBV5-1 and J usage is TRBJ2-3, with 11 positions matching TRBD2. This CDR3 spans 15 amino acids. V gave up 6 bases and J gave up 0 bases; unmatched junction bases: 3. Germline V CDR1 and CDR2: SGHRS, YFSETQ. Written as DNA, the CDR3 is TGCGCCAGCAACCGACTAGCGGGGAGCACAGATACGCAGTATTTT. Translated: CASNRLAGSTDTQYF.

As DNA, the CDR3 is TGTGCCTCCAGGAGCGGGGGTCGAGAGACCCAGTACTTC. It codes for CASRSGGRETQYF. The chain recombines TRBV28 with TRBJ2-5, with 8 bases matching TRBD2. With V trimmed by 11 bases and J by 4 bases, 9 bases remained unmatched. This CDR3 spans 13 amino acids. The germline CDR1 and CDR2 sequences are MDHEN and SYDVKM.